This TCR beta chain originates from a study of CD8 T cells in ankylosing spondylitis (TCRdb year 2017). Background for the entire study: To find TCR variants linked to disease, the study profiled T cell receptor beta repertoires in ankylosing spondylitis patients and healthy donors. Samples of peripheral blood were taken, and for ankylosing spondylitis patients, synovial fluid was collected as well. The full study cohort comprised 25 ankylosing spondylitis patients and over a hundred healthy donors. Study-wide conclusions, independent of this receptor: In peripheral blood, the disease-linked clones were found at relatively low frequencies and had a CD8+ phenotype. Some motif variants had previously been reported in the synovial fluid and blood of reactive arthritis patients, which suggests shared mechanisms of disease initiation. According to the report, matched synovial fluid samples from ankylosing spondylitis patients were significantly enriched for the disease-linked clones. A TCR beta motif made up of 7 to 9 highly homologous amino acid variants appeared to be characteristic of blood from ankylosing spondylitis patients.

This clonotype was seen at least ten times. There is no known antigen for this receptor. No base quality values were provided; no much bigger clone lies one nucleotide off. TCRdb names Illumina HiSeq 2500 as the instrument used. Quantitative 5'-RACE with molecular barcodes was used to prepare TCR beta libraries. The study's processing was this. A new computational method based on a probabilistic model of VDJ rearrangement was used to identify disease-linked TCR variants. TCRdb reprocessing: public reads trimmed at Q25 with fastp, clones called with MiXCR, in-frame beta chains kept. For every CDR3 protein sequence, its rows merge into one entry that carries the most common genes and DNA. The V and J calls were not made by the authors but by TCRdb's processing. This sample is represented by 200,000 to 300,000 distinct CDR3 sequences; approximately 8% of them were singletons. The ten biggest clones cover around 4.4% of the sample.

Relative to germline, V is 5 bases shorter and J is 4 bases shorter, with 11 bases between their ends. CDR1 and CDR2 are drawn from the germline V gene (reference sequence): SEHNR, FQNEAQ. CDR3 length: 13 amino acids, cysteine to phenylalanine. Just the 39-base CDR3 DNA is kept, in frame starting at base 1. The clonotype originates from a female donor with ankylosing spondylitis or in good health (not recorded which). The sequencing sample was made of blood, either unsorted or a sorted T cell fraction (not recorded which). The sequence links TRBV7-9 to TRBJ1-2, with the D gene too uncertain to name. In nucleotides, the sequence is TGTGCCAGCAGCGCCGGGCGAGCCTATGGCTACACCTTC. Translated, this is CASSAGRAYGYTF.